Presented here are 32 T cell receptor beta chains from one specimen sequenced in a study of blood T cell repertoires in COVID-19. The method was immunoSEQ multiplex PCR; TCRdb's version includes in-frame clones alone and lacks a portion of them. Here the sample spans roughly 200,000 clones, 70% to 85% being singletons. Sequencing was carried out using peripheral blood. The receptor source for this set is a man aged 50 to 60 who had recovered from COVID-19.

This clone was seen once. The chain joins TRBV7-7 to TRBJ2-1, with a possible D match to TRBD1 (5 bases). Germline CDR1 and CDR2: SSHAT and FNYEAQ (reference sequence). CDR3 length: 15 amino acids. Deletions cut 5 bases from V and 0 bases from J, with 11 bases between. The CDR3 bases are TGTGCCAGCAGCCCAGACAGAGGCTCCTACAATGAGCAGTTCTTC. It is translated as CASSPDRGSYNEQFF.

The CDR3 DNA sequence: TGTGCCAGCGGGACAGGGGCCCAGCCCCAGCATTTT. It specifies CASGTGAQPQHF. The chain links TRBV6-5 to TRBJ1-5; 10 bases are a match to TRBD1. V lost 8 bases and J lost 7; bases outside the gene matches: 2. The V gene's germline CDR1 is MNHEY and CDR2 SVGAGI. There are 12 residues in the CDR3.

The rearrangement links TRBV18 to TRBJ1-1; TRBD1 is a possible D gene (5 bases). V was cut by 1 base and J by 3 bases, with 12 bases left in between. The CDR3 is 15 amino acids. Germline V gives CDR1 KGHSH, CDR2 LQKENI. CDR3 sequence: CASSPLPGSDTEAFF. DNA of the CDR3: TGTGCCAGCTCACCACTTCCAGGGTCGGACACTGAAGCTTTCTTT.

A few counts support this clone. J is TRBJ2-7 and V is TRBV29-1; a weak D match, TRBD1 (6 bases). V lost 5 bases to trimming and J lost 3 bases, with 14 bases between them. Germline-derived CDR1 and CDR2 are SQVTM and ANQGSEA. The CDR3 sequence is 13 residues long. The CDR3 spells CSVRVTGGYEQYF. CDR3 sequence (DNA): TGCAGCGTTCGGGTGACAGGAGGCTACGAGCAGTACTTC.

The chain recombines TRBV19 with TRBJ1-5; maybe TRBD1 (5 bases). CDR1 and CDR2 (germline): LNHDA, SQIVND (reference sequence). V lost 0 bases, J lost 5 bases, and 11 bases lay in between. The CDR3 has 15 residues. CDR3: CASSIDSGGYQPQHF. The CDR3, as DNA: TGTGCCAGTAGTATAGATTCGGGGGGATATCAGCCCCAGCATTTT.

V is TRBV4-2 and J is TRBJ2-1; D gene unclear. V dropped 0 bases and J dropped 8 bases, with 17 bases sitting between them. CDR3 length: 16 residues. Germline V lookup: CDR1 LGHNA, CDR2 YNFKEQ. The CDR3 DNA reads as TGTGCCAGCAGCCAAGATATTGGCCCCAACCCCCATGAGCAGTTCTTC. As protein: CASSQDIGPNPHEQFF.

The chain is built from TRBV4-3 and TRBJ1-1; unclear D gene. Germline assignment: CDR1 LGHNA and CDR2 YSLEER. With 1 base removed from V and 1 base from J, the gap between germline ends came to 4 bases. The CDR3 spans 13 residues. The CDR3 coding sequence is TGCGCCAGCAGCCAAGGCGCGAACACTGAAGCTTTCTTT. As protein: CASSQGANTEAFF.

This rearrangement joins TRBV19 to TRBJ2-2, with TRBD2 identical over 14 bases. The V segment lost 4 bases and the J segment 7 bases; nucleotides outside the gene matches: 5. Germline CDR1 reads LNHDA; CDR2 reads SQIVND (reference sequence). This CDR3 region has 16 residues. The CDR3 bases are TGTGCCAGTAGTACGGGACTAGCGGGAGTTAGCGGGGAGCTGTTTTTT. Translating it yields CASSTGLAGVSGELFF.

V gene TRBV11-3 combines with J gene TRBJ2-5; 10 bases map to TRBD1. Per germline, CDR1 SGHNT and CDR2 YENEEA. With 5 bases clipped from V and 5 bases from J, the junction kept 2 bases outside the gene matches. This CDR3 has 13 residues. The CDR3 sequence: CASSTGQGETQYF. The CDR3 DNA reads as TGTGCCAGCAGCACGGGACAGGGGGAGACCCAGTACTTC.

This rearrangement joins TRBV5-1 to TRBJ2-3; D might be TRBD2 (6 bases). V lost 4 bases and J 4 bases, leaving 19 bases between the germline ends. The CDR3 is 16 amino acids. Germline loops: CDR1 SGHRS, CDR2 YFSETQ. CDR3 DNA: TGCGCCAGCAGCCCCACGGGGGATGAAATGGCAGATACGCAGTATTTT. Translating gives CASSPTGDEMADTQYF.

This chain connects TRBV15 to TRBJ2-3, with 8 bases aligning to TRBD2. CDR3 length: 15 residues. The V and J ends lost 8 bases and 0 bases, in that order; junction bases with no gene match: 7. The germline CDR1 and CDR2 sequences are LNHNV and YYDKDF (reference sequence). For the CDR3, the DNA is TGTGCCACCGCACGGCCGGGAGGGAGCACAGATACGCAGTATTTT. Protein: CATARPGGSTDTQYF. The full variable domain, in which reference TRBV15 and TRBJ2-3 provide the parts outside the CDR3, is DAMVIQNPRYQVTQFGKPVTLSCSQTLNHNVMYWYQQKSSQAPKLLFHYYDKDFNNEADTPDNFQSRRPNTSFCFLDIRSPGLGDTAMYLCATARPGGSTDTQYFGPGTRLTVL.

The chain is built from TRBV9 and TRBJ2-1; TRBD1 agrees at 7 bases. Per the germline V gene, CDR1 is SGDLS and CDR2 is YYNGEE. Trimming removed 4 bases from V and 9 bases from J; junction bases left unmatched: 7. The CDR3 has 13 amino acids. For the CDR3, the DNA is TGTGCCAGCAGCCCCAGGGGGTTAGGTGAGCAGTTCTTC. Translating it yields CASSPRGLGEQFF.

V usage is TRBV15 and J usage is TRBJ2-5; 9 nucleotides align to TRBD1. This CDR3 contains 15 residues. Trimming at V came to 3 bases and at J to 4 bases, leaving 6 bases not matched to a gene. Germline V gene sequence: CDR1 LNHNV, CDR2 YYDKDF (reference sequence). The CDR3 loop reads CATSSYRGQLETQYF. CDR3 DNA: TGTGCCACCAGCAGTTACAGGGGGCAGTTAGAGACCCAGTACTTC.

There are a few counts of this clone. V is TRBV4-1 and J is TRBJ2-3; D unresolved. This CDR3 has 16 residues. V gave up 0 bases and J gave up 0 bases, with 10 bases separating them. The germline V gene has CDR1 MGHRA and CDR2 YSYEKL. The CDR3 protein is CASSQEDPTSTDTQYF. The CDR3 region has the DNA TGCGCCAGCAGCCAAGAAGATCCCACTAGCACAGATACGCAGTATTTT.

This rearrangement joins TRBV10-3 to TRBJ2-3; 14 nucleotides match TRBD2. CDR1 ENHRY and CDR2 SYGVKD come from the germline V gene. Trimming removed 10 bases from V and 4 bases from J; junction bases left unmatched: 10. The CDR3 consists of 16 residues. In DNA, the CDR3 is TGTGCCACCACCTCCGGGACTAGCGGGAGCCCAGATACGCAGTATTTT. This codes for CATTSGTSGSPDTQYF.

This chain joins TRBV29-1 and TRBJ2-6; 7 positions agree with TRBD2. Germline V gene data show CDR1 as SQVTM and CDR2 as ANQGSEA. This CDR3 is built from 12 residues. J lost 10 bases, V lost 6 bases, and 6 bases had no gene match. CDR3: CSVGGIGNVLTF. As DNA, the CDR3 is TGCAGCGTGGGGGGGATCGGGAACGTCCTGACTTTC.

The J gene is TRBJ1-2, the V gene TRBV19; D ambiguous. The germline V and J ends were trimmed by 6 bases and 2 bases, with 16 bases remaining between them. Germline CDR1 reads LNHDA; CDR2 reads SQIVND (reference sequence). This CDR3 has 15 residues. This CDR3 is CASRLPGGQNYGYTF. The CDR3 nucleotides read TGTGCCAGTAGGCTCCCCGGCGGTCAAAACTATGGCTACACCTTC.

The rearrangement uses TRBV11-3 and TRBJ2-1; weak D call: TRBD2 (5 bases). Germline CDR1 reads SGHNT; CDR2 reads YENEEA. The V end lost 4 bases, the J end lost 9 bases, and 13 bases lay between the germline ends. The CDR3 extends over 13 amino acids. The DNA of the CDR3 is TGTGCCAGCAGCTCCCTCCGACTAACTGAGCAGTTCTTC. Its protein is CASSSLRLTEQFF.

The chain joins TRBV7-9 to TRBJ1-3; 8 bases map to TRBD1. Germline loops: CDR1 SEHNR, CDR2 FQNEAQ (reference sequence). The CDR3 covers 16 residues. Germline trimming cut 8 bases from V and 2 bases from J; bases unmatched to any gene: 11. Here the CDR3 DNA reads TGTGCCAGCCCTCTAACTCCGACAGGGGCTGGAAACACCATATATTTT. Translating gives CASPLTPTGAGNTIYF.

V and J are TRBV4-1 and TRBJ2-3; D possibly corresponds to TRBD2 (5 bases). The CDR3 sequence is 15 residues long. The germline V gene has CDR1 MGHRA and CDR2 YSYEKL. The germline V and J ends were trimmed by 1 base and 3 bases, with 11 bases remaining between them. DNA for the CDR3: TGCGCCAGCAGCCAAGGTCACGGGGAAACAGATACGCAGTATTTT. It translates to CASSQGHGETDTQYF.

J is TRBJ1-2 and V is TRBV5-1; 7 nucleotides line up with TRBD1. This CDR3 comprises 13 residues. J lost 4 bases, V lost 4 bases, and 4 bases had no gene match. The V gene's germline CDR1 is SGHRS and CDR2 YFSETQ. In DNA form, the CDR3 reads TGCGCCAGCAGCGCACAGGGGACCTATGGCTACACCTTC. It codes for CASSAQGTYGYTF.

The chain carries TRBV12-3 or TRBV12-4 and TRBJ2-5, with D possibly TRBD2 on 5 matching bases. This CDR3 comprises 13 residues. Trimming pared 7 bases from V and 5 bases from J, leaving 14 bases between. The CDR3 region is CASKPRPGETQYF. The CDR3 DNA is TGTGCCAGCAAACCCAGGCCGGGGGAGACCCAGTACTTC.

The CDR3 DNA reads as TGTGCCAGCAGCCTAGACAGGGGTTCCTACAATGAGCAGTTCTTC. Translation: CASSLDRGSYNEQFF. The chain links TRBV5-5 to TRBJ2-1, with 8 bases matching TRBD1. Germline CDR1 and CDR2: SGHKS and YYEKEE (reference sequence). This CDR3 has 15 residues. V was pared by 4 bases and J by 1 base, with 4 bases of the junction left unmatched.

J is TRBJ2-2 and V is TRBV7-2; 8 nucleotides match TRBD2. This CDR3 spans 16 amino acids. With 7 bases clipped from V and 5 bases from J, the junction kept 12 bases outside the gene matches. Germline V gene sequence: CDR1 SGHTA, CDR2 FQGNSA. The CDR3 reads CASIKVPLAGTGELFF. The CDR3 coding sequence is TGTGCCAGCATCAAGGTCCCCTTAGCGGGGACCGGGGAGCTGTTTTTT.

The V call is TRBV7-2, the J call TRBJ2-7, with no clear D. The germline CDR1 and CDR2 sequences are SGHTA and FQGNSA. Trimming removed 1 base from V and 4 bases from J, with 11 bases in between. The CDR3 is 14 residues long. The CDR3 region has the DNA TGTGCCAGCAGCTTAGGGGCTCAGCTTTACGAGCAGTACTTC. Translated, it gives CASSLGAQLYEQYF.

V gene TRBV19 combines with J gene TRBJ2-5; 11 positions match TRBD2. The V segment lost 4 bases and the J segment 4 bases; nucleotides outside the gene matches: 8. Per germline, CDR1 LNHDA and CDR2 SQIVND (reference sequence). The CDR3 totals 16 residues. DNA for the CDR3: TGTGCCAGTAGTACCTTAGCGGGAGGGCCCGGAGAGACCCAGTACTTC. Its translation is CASSTLAGGPGETQYF.

V is TRBV5-5 and J is TRBJ2-1, with 7 bases identical to TRBD1. The CDR3 runs to 15 residues. J lost 6 bases, V lost 2 bases, and 8 bases had no gene match. Germline V gene lookup returns CDR1 SGHKS and CDR2 YYEKEE (reference sequence). In nucleotides, the CDR3 is TGTGCCAGCAGCTTAGGGGCAGGGGGACGCAATGAGCAGTTCTTC. Translation gives CASSLGAGGRNEQFF.

CDR3 sequence (DNA): TGTGCCAGTAGGGCCCCGGCGGGAATTAGCAACGAGCAGTACTTC. As protein: CASRAPAGISNEQYF. The V call is TRBV19, the J call TRBJ2-7, with D perhaps TRBD2 (6 bases). V lost 6 bases and J 5 bases, leaving 20 bases between the germline ends. This CDR3 has 15 amino acids. The germline CDR1 and CDR2 sequences are LNHDA and SQIVND (reference sequence).

The CDR3 region is CASSLTLGQGAGEQFF. The CDR3 coding sequence is TGTGCCAGCAGCTTAACCCTCGGACAGGGGGCTGGTGAGCAGTTCTTC. The chain links TRBV11-2 to TRBJ2-1; 11 bases match TRBD1. Trimming removed 2 bases from V and 9 bases from J; junction bases left unmatched: 9. CDR3 length: 16 amino acids. Per germline, CDR1 SGHAT and CDR2 FQNNGV.

This clone occurred a few times. This chain connects TRBV28 to TRBJ1-4, with D uncertain. The germline V and J ends were trimmed by 2 bases and 0 bases, with 10 bases remaining between them. The CDR3 length is 16 residues. The germline V gene encodes CDR1 MDHEN and CDR2 SYDVKM. The CDR3 DNA is TGTGCCAGCAGTTTAACTCCGCGCGCAACTAATGAAAAACTGTTTTTT. Its translation is CASSLTPRATNEKLFF.

V gene TRBV5-6 combines with J gene TRBJ2-1; 8 nucleotides match TRBD1. V dropped 3 bases and J dropped 9; count of bases not matched to a gene: 8. This CDR3 comprises 14 residues. Germline-derived CDR1 and CDR2 are SGHDT and YYEEEE. DNA of the CDR3: TGTGCCAGCAGCTCTCGGACAGGGTTGACTGAGCAGTTCTTC. The encoded protein is CASSSRTGLTEQFF.

This clone was counted a few times. The chain recombines TRBV5-1 with TRBJ1-2, with 7 bases that match TRBD1. The CDR3 length is 14 residues. The germline gives CDR1 SGHRS, CDR2 YFSETQ. The trim removed 0 bases at V and 5 bases at J, leaving 4 bases unmatched. The CDR3 protein is CASSLGQGLYGYTF. DNA for the CDR3: TGCGCCAGCAGCTTGGGACAGGGATTGTATGGCTACACCTTC.